This T cell receptor beta chain was captured by sequencing in a study of CD8 T cells in ankylosing spondylitis. Study-level results: Within matched ankylosing spondylitis synovial fluid, disease-linked clones were reportedly significantly enriched. Earlier studies detected some motif variants in reactive arthritis synovial fluid and blood. Fewer than 10 highly homologous variants made up a TCR beta motif that seemed to typify ankylosing spondylitis blood.

In the case of this clonotype: Its antigen is as yet unknown.

Quantitative barcoded 5'-RACE was used to prepare TCR beta libraries. From the 5' RACE reads, TCRdb called clonotypes with MiXCR, one entry per CDR3 protein. The top ten clones hold 15% of a sample with approximately 140,000 distinct CDR3 sequences, approximately 44% of them seen once. Sequenced input: synovial fluid, either unsorted or a sorted T cell fraction (not recorded which). The source of this sequence is a male donor with ankylosing spondylitis.

CDR3 protein: CASSGGTDGSYEQYF. The CDR3 nucleotides are TGTGCCAGCAGTGGCGGGACTGACGGCTCCTACGAGCAGTACTTC. The genes are TRBV6-1 and TRBJ2-7; weak D call: TRBD2 (6 bases). Germline V lookup: CDR1 MNHNS, CDR2 SASEGT. CDR3 length: 15 amino acids. V was cut by 4 bases and J by 0 bases, with 13 bases left in between.